This record concerns one T cell receptor beta chain sequence. Nominally healthy donors provided the samples, though records likely missed some immune exposures. The source of the sample is a study of cytomegalovirus exposure and HLA in healthy donors. From germline, CDR1 is MDHEN and CDR2 SYDVKM. Trimming removed 2 bases from V and 4 bases from J, with 15 bases in between. This CDR3 has 16 residues. PCR primers comprised 60 Vbeta and 13 Jbeta primers. Methods used by the authors: In a later analysis, about 11 million of tens of millions of unique beta chains occurred in at least two donors. Clones were sequenced by immunoSEQ multiplex PCR, and TCRdb holds only the in-frame ones, with some missing. The V and J calls and clone size are taken from that table; D and trimming were inferred from the DNA. This table has around 160,000 clones, under 85% appearing once.

Sequencing used PBMCs. This TCR derives from a middle-aged woman in good health and CMV-seropositive. This rearrangement joins TRBV28 to TRBJ1-3; D might be TRBD1 (6 bases). The CDR3 DNA sequence: TGTGCCAGCAGTTTAGGGGGGGCCCCTGTCGGAAACACCATATATTTT. Residues: CASSLGGAPVGNTIYF.